The clone carrying this TCR beta chain was counted at least ten times. Its target is unknown. The CDR3 runs 16 residues. Per germline, CDR1 MNHEY and CDR2 SMNVEV (reference sequence). V shed 8 bases and J shed 5 bases, with 21 bases lying between them. The source of the sample is a study of glioma-infiltrating T cells. The iRepertoire nested amplicon-rescue multiplex PCR amplified TCR alpha and beta CDR3s from RNA. One-step reverse transcription and amplification started from approximately 100-400 ng of tissue mRNA or PBMC total RNA. TCRdb re-called the multiplex PCR reads through MiXCR, storing one row per CDR3 protein. Seen here are 85,000 to 110,000 distinct CDR3 sequences, less than 30% observed once, and the top ten hold approximately 43%. Study conclusions and caveats: Very few CDR3 sequences were shared between tissue and blood. Above-expected tissue-blood divergence occurred in all gliomas, most in low-grade ones.

The TCR sequence derives from a human donor with low-grade glioma or glioblastoma, undergoing nonglioma brain surgery, or in good health (not recorded which). V and J are TRBV27 and TRBJ2-2; D is ambiguous. The material sequenced was glioma tissue, nonneoplastic brain tissue, or PBMCs (not recorded which). In nucleotides, the CDR3 is TGTGCCAGCCCAAAAGGGCAAATTGCGGATACCGGGGAGCTGTTTTTT. It specifies CASPKGQIADTGELFF.